This T cell receptor beta chain was sequenced for a study of breast tumors, draining lymph nodes, adjacent tissues. Breast cancer patients provided tissue from their axillary draining lymph nodes. A note on this clonotype: Antigen unknown. A much larger clone differs from this one at a single base, so this may be a read error. In this CDR3 the conserved last residue, phenylalanine or tryptophan, is missing, so a read error is likely.

This CDR3 has 13 amino acids. Per the germline V gene, CDR1 is SGDLS and CDR2 is YYNGEE. V dropped 3 bases and J dropped 5 bases, with 9 bases sitting between them. TCRdb reprocessed the multiplex PCR reads with MiXCR, giving one entry per CDR3 protein. The table lists fewer than 200,000 distinct CDR3 sequences, 30% to 35% of them singletons. Findings of the study overall: Tumors had less TCR diversity than lymph nodes, more than nontumor tissue. Data only fit, rather than demonstrated, lymph node origin of most tumor T cells.

This TCR was sampled from a female donor with breast cancer. Some clones in this sample may be carry-over from other donors' samples. Sequenced input: axillary lymph node tissue. The chain employs TRBV9 and TRBJ1-5; maybe TRBD1 (5 bases). The CDR3 region has the DNA TGTGCCAGCAGCGCCCGGGGGGATCAGCCCCAGCATTCT. Translation: CASSARGDQPQHS.